This TCR beta chain came from a study of T cell responses to AZD1222 COVID-19 vaccine. Whole-study results and caveats: The donors showed a predominance of white British ancestry and of females, with possible underestimation of clonal diversity.

Assay: immunoSEQ multiplex PCR; the TCRdb copy retains only in-frame clones and omits some. The sample contains 150,000 or so clones, roughly 90% of which appear only once. Germline V lookup: CDR1 SGHRS, CDR2 YFSETQ. The V segment lost 4 bases and the J segment 0 bases; nucleotides outside the gene matches: 6. The CDR3 length is 18 residues. Of note for this clone: Its antigen is as yet unknown.

The chain links TRBV5-1 to TRBJ2-2, with 13 bases aligning to TRBD2. The receptor was isolated from an adult in good health. This specimen was peripheral blood, taken on day 0 of AZD1222 vaccination. CDR3 sequence reads: CASSNGLAGVPNTGELFF. Written as DNA, the CDR3 is TGCGCCAGCAGCAATGGACTAGCGGGGGTCCCGAACACCGGGGAGCTGTTTTTT. The full variable domain, completed using reference TRBV5-1 and TRBJ2-2, is KAGVTQTPRYLIKTRGQQVTLSCSPISGHRSVSWYQQTPGQGLQFLFEYFSETQRNKGNFPGRFSGRQFSNSRSEMNVSTLELGDSALYLCASSNGLAGVPNTGELFFGEGSRLTVL.